A selection of T cell receptor beta chains follows, all from one sample in a study of T cells in Graves' hyperthyroidism and ophthalmopathy. From the multiplex PCR reads, TCRdb called clonotypes with MiXCR, one entry per CDR3 protein. The top ten clones hold less than 9% of a sample with 500,000 to 800,000 distinct CDR3 sequences, 45% of them seen once. Sequencing was performed on peripheral blood or thyroid tissue (not recorded which). The source of these receptors is an adult man with Graves' disease, either hyperthyroidism or ophthalmopathy (not recorded which). Both conserved end residues are part of each CDR3. Fields, in order: V gene, J gene, CDR3 protein.

v_call: TRBV4-2
j_call: TRBJ1-5
cdr3_aa: CASSQDGSGFRNQPQHF

v_call: TRBV6-5
j_call: TRBJ1-2
cdr3_aa: CASSYSGGETEYGYTF

v_call: TRBV6-5
j_call: TRBJ2-7
cdr3_aa: CASSADRGLLEQYF

v_call: TRBV9
j_call: TRBJ2-5
cdr3_aa: CASSDFNTGTTETQYF

v_call: TRBV10-2
j_call: TRBJ2-7
cdr3_aa: CASSITRDENAYEQYF

v_call: TRBV2
j_call: TRBJ1-6
cdr3_aa: CASSDRGLYNSPLHF

v_call: TRBV20-1
j_call: TRBJ1-1
cdr3_aa: CSAKTGTRNTEAFF

v_call: TRBV29-1
j_call: TRBJ1-5
cdr3_aa: CSVGITGNQPQHF

v_call: TRBV29-1
j_call: TRBJ1-5
cdr3_aa: CSSLGLGTDQHF

v_call: TRBV12-3/TRBV12-4
j_call: TRBJ1-4
cdr3_aa: CASSQRQGNEKLFF

v_call: TRBV25-1
j_call: TRBJ1-6
cdr3_aa: CASSPWTAEPYNSPLHF

v_call: TRBV12-3/TRBV12-4
j_call: TRBJ1-1
cdr3_aa: CASSFGTRTEAFF

v_call: TRBV29-1
j_call: TRBJ2-7
cdr3_aa: CSVEGAEGLAGVNYEQYF

v_call: TRBV29-1
j_call: TRBJ2-3
cdr3_aa: CSVKGSGNTTDTQYF

v_call: TRBV29-1
j_call: TRBJ1-2
cdr3_aa: CSQYGTDQYGYTF

v_call: TRBV2
j_call: TRBJ1-5
cdr3_aa: CASSEGGSYNQPQHF

v_call: TRBV19
j_call: TRBJ1-1
cdr3_aa: CASSVLPGTGNTEAFF

v_call: TRBV5-1
j_call: TRBJ1-1
cdr3_aa: CASSPTGLNTEAFF

v_call: TRBV25-1
j_call: TRBJ1-2
cdr3_aa: CASSDRDRAGYGYTF

v_call: TRBV9
j_call: TRBJ2-7
cdr3_aa: CASSAGTDYEQYF

v_call: TRBV2
j_call: TRBJ1-2
cdr3_aa: CASSYSRGYGYTF

v_call: TRBV9
j_call: TRBJ2-2
cdr3_aa: CASSVAGTGGRTGELFF

v_call: TRBV20-1
j_call: TRBJ2-7
cdr3_aa: CSAEHRGGHYF

v_call: TRBV24-1
j_call: TRBJ1-4
cdr3_aa: CATSDAGRDEKLFF

v_call: TRBV2
j_call: TRBJ2-5
cdr3_aa: CASSKIQGEETQYF

v_call: TRBV10-2
j_call: TRBJ1-2
cdr3_aa: CASSALDRANYGYTF

v_call: TRBV10-3
j_call: TRBJ1-4
cdr3_aa: CASSPRKMDALNEKLFF

v_call: TRBV12-3/TRBV12-4
j_call: TRBJ1-2
cdr3_aa: CASSPRGRVNYGYTF

v_call: TRBV14
j_call: TRBJ1-3
cdr3_aa: CASGTARGNTIYF

v_call: TRBV7-2
j_call: TRBJ2-7
cdr3_aa: CASSFKGLAGGYEQYF

v_call: TRBV7-8
j_call: TRBJ2-2
cdr3_aa: CASSVTANTGELFF

v_call: TRBV29-1
j_call: TRBJ1-4
cdr3_aa: CSVEDLRRETNEKLFF

v_call: TRBV6-6
j_call: TRBJ1-4
cdr3_aa: CASSPPRTNEKLFF

v_call: TRBV19
j_call: TRBJ1-1
cdr3_aa: CASSPEGGNTEAFF

v_call: TRBV7-8
j_call: TRBJ1-5
cdr3_aa: CASSRLEDRGRNQPQHF

v_call: TRBV12-3/TRBV12-4
j_call: TRBJ1-2
cdr3_aa: CASSLGRTGGYGYTF

v_call: TRBV25-1
j_call: TRBJ1-1
cdr3_aa: CASSVIQTRNTEAFF

v_call: TRBV5-1
j_call: TRBJ1-3
cdr3_aa: CASSSGTDYRLSGNTIYF

v_call: TRBV15
j_call: TRBJ2-7
cdr3_aa: CATSRGQTQGEQYF

v_call: TRBV20-1
j_call: TRBJ1-4
cdr3_aa: CSAEQGLTTNEKLFF

v_call: TRBV20-1
j_call: TRBJ2-5
cdr3_aa: CSAYHDRGKETQYF